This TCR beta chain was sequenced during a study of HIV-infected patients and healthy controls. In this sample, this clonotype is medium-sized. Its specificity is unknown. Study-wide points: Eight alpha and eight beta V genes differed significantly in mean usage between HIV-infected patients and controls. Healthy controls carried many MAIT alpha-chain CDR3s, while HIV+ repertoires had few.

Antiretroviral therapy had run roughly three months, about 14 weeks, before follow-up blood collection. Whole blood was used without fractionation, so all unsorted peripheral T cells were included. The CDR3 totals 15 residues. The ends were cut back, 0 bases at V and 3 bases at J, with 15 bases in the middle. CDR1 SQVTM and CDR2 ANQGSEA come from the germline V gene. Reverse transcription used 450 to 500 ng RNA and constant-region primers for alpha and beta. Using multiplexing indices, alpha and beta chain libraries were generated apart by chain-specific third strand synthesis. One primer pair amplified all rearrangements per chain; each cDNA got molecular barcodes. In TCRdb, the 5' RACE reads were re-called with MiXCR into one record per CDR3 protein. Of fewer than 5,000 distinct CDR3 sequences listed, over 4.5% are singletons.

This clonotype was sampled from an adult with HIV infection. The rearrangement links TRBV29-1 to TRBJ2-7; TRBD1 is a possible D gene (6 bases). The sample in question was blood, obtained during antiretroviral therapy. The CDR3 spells CSVEDHRTANYEQYF. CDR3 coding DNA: TGCAGCGTTGAAGATCATAGGACAGCGAACTACGAGCAGTACTTC.